These T cell receptor beta chains were read from a single sample in a study of blood T cell repertoires in COVID-19. Profiling relied on immunoSEQ multiplex PCR, and the TCRdb table lists in-frame clones only, not all of them. The data hold some 200,000 clones, with around 90% observed a single time. Source material: PBMCs or T cells enriched from blood (not recorded which). The origin of the receptors is a man aged 25-40 years in a cohort exposed to, infected with or recovered from COVID-19 (not recorded which). Both conserved end residues are part of each CDR3. Each record gives: D gene, J gene, clone size, V gene, CDR3 DNA, CDR3 protein. The D gene is left open where the match is weak. Where a row states a size, it is once, few, many or the class of an expanded clone; other rows omit it.

d_gene: .; j_gene: TRBJ2-5; abundance: .; v_gene: TRBV15; CDR3nt: TGTGCCACCAGCAGAGATGAGTGGGAGACCCAGTACTTC; CDR3aa: CATSRDEWETQYF
d_gene: TRBD1; j_gene: TRBJ1-1; abundance: .; v_gene: TRBV6-5; CDR3nt: TGTGCCAGCAACATAGGGGACAGGGAAAATACTGAAGCTTTCTTT; CDR3aa: CASNIGDRENTEAFF
d_gene: TRBD2; j_gene: TRBJ2-1; abundance: .; v_gene: TRBV27; CDR3nt: TGTGCCAGCAGTTTGCTAGCGGGTCCCTACAATGAGCAGTTCTTC; CDR3aa: CASSLLAGPYNEQFF
d_gene: .; j_gene: TRBJ2-7; abundance: .; v_gene: TRBV6-5; CDR3nt: TGTGCCAGCAGTTACTCCCATCGCGGGGAGCAGTACTTC; CDR3aa: CASSYSHRGEQYF
d_gene: .; j_gene: TRBJ1-1; abundance: .; v_gene: TRBV7-9; CDR3nt: TGTGCCAGCAGCTCCACAGAAGCGGGACTTCCCGAGAACACTGAAGCTTTCTTT; CDR3aa: CASSSTEAGLPENTEAFF
d_gene: .; j_gene: TRBJ1-4; abundance: .; v_gene: TRBV19; CDR3nt: TGTGCCAGTAGTATAGATCGAGGGCCAACTAATGAAAAACTGTTTTTT; CDR3aa: CASSIDRGPTNEKLFF
d_gene: TRBD2; j_gene: TRBJ2-3; abundance: .; v_gene: TRBV5-4; CDR3nt: TGTGCCAGCAGCTCCGGGGGGGGCGCGATAGATACGCAGTATTTT; CDR3aa: CASSSGGGAIDTQYF
d_gene: TRBD2; j_gene: TRBJ2-1; abundance: .; v_gene: TRBV9; CDR3nt: TGTGCCAGCAGCGTAGTTCGTGCGGGGGGTGAGCAGTTCTTC; CDR3aa: CASSVVRAGGEQFF
d_gene: .; j_gene: TRBJ2-3; abundance: .; v_gene: TRBV19; CDR3nt: TGTGCCAGTAGTATAGGACTGGTTTCCACAGATACGCAGTATTTT; CDR3aa: CASSIGLVSTDTQYF
d_gene: TRBD2; j_gene: TRBJ2-1; abundance: once; v_gene: TRBV9; CDR3nt: TGTGCCAGCAGCGTAGTGGGACTAGCAGAGAGCTCCTACAATGAGCAGTTCTTC; CDR3aa: CASSVVGLAESSYNEQFF
d_gene: .; j_gene: TRBJ1-2; abundance: .; v_gene: TRBV5-4; CDR3nt: TGTGCCAGCAGCTTGGGTGGGGCAAGTGGCTACACCTTC; CDR3aa: CASSLGGASGYTF
d_gene: .; j_gene: TRBJ1-6; abundance: few; v_gene: TRBV28; CDR3nt: TGTGCCAGCAGCCGGACCGCGTTAGCGAATTCACCCCTCCACTTT; CDR3aa: CASSRTALANSPLHF
d_gene: TRBD2; j_gene: TRBJ2-7; abundance: .; v_gene: TRBV24-1; CDR3nt: TGTGCCACCAGTGACTCTACTTTGGCGGGAGGGGACGAGCAGTACTTC; CDR3aa: CATSDSTLAGGDEQYF
d_gene: TRBD1; j_gene: TRBJ1-1; abundance: .; v_gene: TRBV29-1; CDR3nt: TGCAGCGTCGGCGACAGGGGGAGGACTGAAGCTTTCTTT; CDR3aa: CSVGDRGRTEAFF
d_gene: TRBD2; j_gene: TRBJ2-2; abundance: .; v_gene: TRBV10-1; CDR3nt: TGCGCCAGCAGTGAGTCTCTAGCGGGAGGCGAGGAGCTGTTTTTT; CDR3aa: CASSESLAGGEELFF
d_gene: .; j_gene: TRBJ2-2; abundance: .; v_gene: TRBV6-5; CDR3nt: TGTGCCACCGGGGGGCGGGTAGGAGGGGAGCTGTTTTTT; CDR3aa: CATGGRVGGELFF
d_gene: .; j_gene: TRBJ1-1; abundance: .; v_gene: TRBV7-8; CDR3nt: TGTGCCAGCAGCTTAAATTTCCCGGTGGTCCCTGAAGCTTTCTTT; CDR3aa: CASSLNFPVVPEAFF
d_gene: TRBD1; j_gene: TRBJ1-4; abundance: .; v_gene: TRBV5-1; CDR3nt: TGCGCCAGCAGCTTCCGACAGGGGGCTAATGAAAAACTGTTTTTT; CDR3aa: CASSFRQGANEKLFF
d_gene: .; j_gene: TRBJ2-7; abundance: .; v_gene: TRBV20-1; CDR3nt: TGCAGTCACCAGAGGGTTGAGCAGTACTTC; CDR3aa: CSHQRVEQYF
d_gene: TRBD1; j_gene: TRBJ1-5; abundance: .; v_gene: TRBV18; CDR3nt: TGTGCCAGCTCACCCGCCGGGACAGGGGTCAATCAGCCCCAGCATTTT; CDR3aa: CASSPAGTGVNQPQHF
d_gene: TRBD1; j_gene: TRBJ1-2; abundance: .; v_gene: TRBV7-9; CDR3nt: TGTGCCAGCAGCTTACCCGGACAGGGGGCTGGCTACACCTTC; CDR3aa: CASSLPGQGAGYTF
d_gene: .; j_gene: TRBJ2-7; abundance: .; v_gene: TRBV27; CDR3nt: TGTGCCAGCAGAAACCCCGGGATTCCGGGATACGAGCAGTACTTC; CDR3aa: CASRNPGIPGYEQYF
d_gene: .; j_gene: TRBJ1-1; abundance: .; v_gene: TRBV5-6; CDR3nt: TGTGCCAGCAGGTGGGAGCAGATGAACACTGAAGCTTTCTTT; CDR3aa: CASRWEQMNTEAFF
d_gene: .; j_gene: TRBJ2-1; abundance: .; v_gene: TRBV6-5; CDR3nt: TGTGCCAGCAGTTTCGGAGGTGAGCAGTTCTTC; CDR3aa: CASSFGGEQFF
d_gene: TRBD1; j_gene: TRBJ1-4; abundance: once; v_gene: TRBV3-1/TRBV3-2; CDR3nt: TGTGCCAGCAGCCGAGACGTGACAGGGATTAATGAAAAACTGTTTTTT; CDR3aa: CASSRDVTGINEKLFF
d_gene: .; j_gene: TRBJ1-5; abundance: .; v_gene: TRBV19; CDR3nt: TGTGCCAGTACTCCCCAGGCAGGCAATCAGCCCCAGCATTTT; CDR3aa: CASTPQAGNQPQHF
d_gene: TRBD1; j_gene: TRBJ1-1; abundance: .; v_gene: TRBV6-5; CDR3nt: TGTGCCAGCAGCCATCAACAGGGGCTAATCACTGAAGCTTTCTTT; CDR3aa: CASSHQQGLITEAFF
d_gene: TRBD1; j_gene: TRBJ1-5; abundance: .; v_gene: TRBV28; CDR3nt: TGTGCCAGCAACCGCGGGACAGGGGCAAATCAGCCCCAGCATTTT; CDR3aa: CASNRGTGANQPQHF
d_gene: TRBD2; j_gene: TRBJ2-1; abundance: .; v_gene: TRBV19; CDR3nt: TGTGCCAGTAGTATAGGGACTAGCCCTCTCAATGAGCAGTTCTTC; CDR3aa: CASSIGTSPLNEQFF
d_gene: TRBD1; j_gene: TRBJ1-6; abundance: .; v_gene: TRBV7-3; CDR3nt: TGTGCCAGCAGGTCACAGGGGAGCTGGACACCCCTCCACTTT; CDR3aa: CASRSQGSWTPLHF
d_gene: TRBD1; j_gene: TRBJ1-2; abundance: .; v_gene: TRBV28; CDR3nt: TGTGCCAGCACATGGGGGACAGCCATCCTCTATGGCTACACCTTC; CDR3aa: CASTWGTAILYGYTF
d_gene: TRBD2; j_gene: TRBJ2-1; abundance: .; v_gene: TRBV9; CDR3nt: TGTGCCAGCAGCGTAGCTCCTCTAGCGGGAAACAATGAGCAGTTCTTC; CDR3aa: CASSVAPLAGNNEQFF
d_gene: TRBD2; j_gene: TRBJ2-7; abundance: .; v_gene: TRBV2; CDR3nt: TGTGCCAGCAGTACAACTAGCGGGAGTTGGGTATACGAGCAGTACTTC; CDR3aa: CASSTTSGSWVYEQYF
d_gene: TRBD1; j_gene: TRBJ2-7; abundance: .; v_gene: TRBV10-3; CDR3nt: TGTGCCATCAGAGATCGGGACAGATTCTACGAGCAGTACTTC; CDR3aa: CAIRDRDRFYEQYF
d_gene: .; j_gene: TRBJ2-7; abundance: .; v_gene: TRBV13; CDR3nt: TGTGCCAGCAGCCGAATCGTTGGACAGCCGGAGTACGAGCAGTACTTC; CDR3aa: CASSRIVGQPEYEQYF
d_gene: .; j_gene: TRBJ2-7; abundance: .; v_gene: TRBV14; CDR3nt: TGTGCCAGCAGCCAAGAGGCAGGGTCCTACGAGCAGTACTTC; CDR3aa: CASSQEAGSYEQYF
d_gene: TRBD1; j_gene: TRBJ1-5; abundance: .; v_gene: TRBV28; CDR3nt: TGTGCCAGCAGTTTGGGACAGGGCATTCTGCCCCAGCATTTT; CDR3aa: CASSLGQGILPQHF
d_gene: .; j_gene: TRBJ1-1; abundance: .; v_gene: TRBV27; CDR3nt: TGTGCCAGCAGTTTTCAGGGGAACACTGAAGCTTTCTTT; CDR3aa: CASSFQGNTEAFF
d_gene: TRBD1; j_gene: TRBJ2-1; abundance: .; v_gene: TRBV7-3; CDR3nt: TGTGCCAGCAGCCCCGGGACAGGGGGCAGTGAGCAGTTCTTC; CDR3aa: CASSPGTGGSEQFF
d_gene: TRBD1; j_gene: TRBJ1-2; abundance: once; v_gene: TRBV18; CDR3nt: TGTGCCAGCTCGCCAAATACAGGGGGACTTGATGGCTACACCTTC; CDR3aa: CASSPNTGGLDGYTF
d_gene: TRBD2; j_gene: TRBJ2-3; abundance: .; v_gene: TRBV9; CDR3nt: TGTGCCAGCAGCGTAGTCCCTTCGTCTAGCGGGGTTAATACGCAGTATTTT; CDR3aa: CASSVVPSSSGVNTQYF
d_gene: .; j_gene: TRBJ2-2; abundance: .; v_gene: TRBV4-3; CDR3nt: TGCGCCAGCAGCCAAGGACAGGTGAACACCGGGGAGCTGTTTTTT; CDR3aa: CASSQGQVNTGELFF
d_gene: TRBD2; j_gene: TRBJ2-1; abundance: once; v_gene: TRBV4-2; CDR3nt: TGTGCCAGCGGGACCTCCGGGACTAGCGGGAGTGAGCAGTTCTTC; CDR3aa: CASGTSGTSGSEQFF
d_gene: .; j_gene: TRBJ2-7; abundance: .; v_gene: TRBV28; CDR3nt: TGTGCCAGCAGTCCTCTAAGACAGGCCGTCAGCGAGCAGTACTTC; CDR3aa: CASSPLRQAVSEQYF
d_gene: .; j_gene: TRBJ1-5; abundance: .; v_gene: TRBV19; CDR3nt: TGTGCCATCCGAGTCAGGGGAAATCAGCCCCAGCATTTT; CDR3aa: CAIRVRGNQPQHF
d_gene: .; j_gene: TRBJ1-1; abundance: .; v_gene: TRBV6-1; CDR3nt: TGTGCCAGCAGTGATGGTCCCCAAGCCACTGAAGCTTTCTTT; CDR3aa: CASSDGPQATEAFF
d_gene: .; j_gene: TRBJ1-1; abundance: .; v_gene: TRBV27; CDR3nt: TGTGCCAGCAGTTTTGGGGCCGAGAACACTGAAGCTTTCTTT; CDR3aa: CASSFGAENTEAFF
d_gene: .; j_gene: TRBJ2-3; abundance: once; v_gene: TRBV5-1; CDR3nt: TGCGCCAGCAGCTTTAGGACGGACTCGAACGGTTTCACAGATACGCAGTATTTT; CDR3aa: CASSFRTDSNGFTDTQYF
d_gene: .; j_gene: TRBJ2-7; abundance: .; v_gene: TRBV5-1; CDR3nt: TGCGCCAGCAGCTTCTATTCCTCCTACGAGCAGTACTTC; CDR3aa: CASSFYSSYEQYF
d_gene: TRBD1; j_gene: TRBJ2-1; abundance: .; v_gene: TRBV24-1; CDR3nt: TGTGCCACCAGTGATAACACCGGGACAGGGGACAATGAGCAGTTCTTC; CDR3aa: CATSDNTGTGDNEQFF
d_gene: .; j_gene: TRBJ2-1; abundance: .; v_gene: TRBV23-1; CDR3nt: TGCGCCAGCAGTCAATCTCGGAGGGTCCGCTATTACAATGAGCAGTTCTTC; CDR3aa: CASSQSRRVRYYNEQFF
d_gene: .; j_gene: TRBJ1-1; abundance: .; v_gene: TRBV19; CDR3nt: TGTGCCAGTAGTCTGGGGGGGCGGAACACTGAAGCTTTCTTT; CDR3aa: CASSLGGRNTEAFF
d_gene: .; j_gene: TRBJ2-5; abundance: .; v_gene: TRBV6-5; CDR3nt: TGTGCCAGCCTGGGGGGGGCGCTAGGCCAGACCCAGTACTTC; CDR3aa: CASLGGALGQTQYF
d_gene: TRBD2; j_gene: TRBJ2-7; abundance: .; v_gene: TRBV9; CDR3nt: TGTGCCAGCAGCACCGGACTAGCGGGATCAGGGCAGTACTTC; CDR3aa: CASSTGLAGSGQYF
d_gene: .; j_gene: TRBJ2-1; abundance: .; v_gene: TRBV9; CDR3nt: TGTGCCAGCAGCGTAGAGACTTTCAATGAGCAGTTCTTC; CDR3aa: CASSVETFNEQFF
d_gene: .; j_gene: TRBJ1-1; abundance: .; v_gene: TRBV4-1; CDR3nt: TGCGCCAGCAGCCCGCGAGGAAACGGACAGTTTAACACTGAAGCTTTCTTT; CDR3aa: CASSPRGNGQFNTEAFF